The 17 T cell receptor beta chains given below trace back to one sample, sequenced in a study of CD8 T cells in ankylosing spondylitis. TCRdb re-derived calls from the 5' RACE reads in MiXCR, one entry per CDR3 protein. The sample gives roughly 170,000 distinct CDR3 sequences, 9.8% of which show up once; about 15% is in the top ten. Sequenced input: blood, either unsorted or a sorted T cell fraction (not recorded which). The receptors shown here come from a female donor with ankylosing spondylitis or in good health (not recorded which).

Notes on this clonotype: A much larger clonotype is one base distant, so this may be a read error. The V call is TRBV29-1, the J call TRBJ2-1; TRBD2 might be the D (5 bases). Per germline, CDR1 SQVTM and CDR2 ANQGSEA. Deletions cut 5 bases from V and 8 bases from J, with 10 bases between. CDR3 length equals 11 residues. CDR3 in DNA: TGCAGCGTTTTCAGAGCGGATGAGCAGTTCTTC. It is translated as CSVFRADEQFF.

The rearrangement links TRBV9 to TRBJ2-1; tentative D call: TRBD1 (5 bases). V lost 4 bases and J lost 4, with 18 bases in between. This CDR3 region has 16 residues. CDR1 is SGDLS, CDR2 YYNGEE, per germline. The CDR3 coding sequence is TGTGCCAGCAGCCCAACAGGCGACCTACTATACAATGAGCAGTTCTTC. This encodes CASSPTGDLLYNEQFF.

The chain combines TRBV5-4 with TRBJ2-1; 11 nucleotides align to TRBD2. Germline V gene lookup returns CDR1 SGHNT and CDR2 YYREEE (reference sequence). Trimming removed 0 bases from V and 7 bases from J; junction bases left unmatched: 3. CDR3 length: 15 residues. The CDR3 DNA reads as TGTGCCAGCAGCTTGGGAATAGCGGGGGGGAATGAGCAGTTCTTC. As protein: CASSLGIAGGNEQFF.

There are a few counts of this clonotype. The chain employs TRBV20-1 and TRBJ2-1, with 8 bases lining up with TRBD2. The CDR3 runs 15 residues. From germline, CDR1 is DFQATT and CDR2 SNEGSKA (reference sequence). The V and J ends lost 0 bases and 3 bases, in that order; junction bases with no gene match: 4. CDR3 DNA: TGCAGTGCTAGAGATCGAACTAGCGGCTACAATGAGCAGTTCTTC. Amino acid sequence: CSARDRTSGYNEQFF.

In its sample, this clonotype was seen a few times. This sequence joins TRBV6-2 or TRBV6-3 and TRBJ2-7, with D maybe TRBD1 (6 bases). Germline V gene lookup returns CDR1 MNHEY and CDR2 SVGEGT. The germline V and J ends were trimmed by 2 bases and 2 bases, with 7 bases remaining between them. This CDR3 comprises 13 residues. The CDR3 sequence is CASSYRDTYEQYF. The CDR3 DNA reads as TGTGCCAGCAGTTACCGGGACACCTACGAGCAGTACTTC.

This clonotype was observed a handful of times. The chain carries TRBV6-5 and TRBJ1-1, with 8 nucleotides matching TRBD1. CDR1 and CDR2 from the germline V gene are MNHEY and SVGAGI. The CDR3 is 15 residues long. Germline trimming cut 4 bases from V and 2 bases from J; bases unmatched to any gene: 6. CDR3 region: CASSSFDRGNTEAFF. The DNA of the CDR3 is TGTGCCAGCAGTTCCTTCGACAGGGGAAACACTGAAGCTTTCTTT.

This clonotype was seen repeatedly, ten times or more. The chain employs TRBV20-1 and TRBJ1-1; D possibly corresponds to TRBD1 (6 bases). Per the germline V gene, CDR1 is DFQATT and CDR2 is SNEGSKA (reference sequence). This CDR3 spans 12 amino acids. Between the trimmed V and J ends, which lost 5 bases and 6 bases, there was a span of 13 bases. Here the CDR3 DNA reads TGCAGTGCTCCCACAGGGAAGGCTGAAGCTTTCTTT. It codes for CSAPTGKAEAFF.

This clonotype was counted between two and nine times. This sequence joins TRBV7-2 and TRBJ2-2; D not resolved. V shed 3 bases and J shed 5 bases, with 4 bases lying between them. CDR3 size: 12 residues. Germline V lookup: CDR1 SGHTA, CDR2 FQGNSA. Here the CDR3 reads CASSFMTGELFF. In DNA form, the CDR3 reads TGTGCCAGCAGCTTTATGACCGGGGAGCTGTTTTTT. Full variable domain (rest looked up from reference TRBV7-2 and TRBJ2-2): GAGVSQSPSNKVTEKGKDVELRCDPISGHTALYWYRQSLGQGLEFLIYFQGNSAPDKSGLPSDRFSAERTGGSVSTLTIQRTQQEDSAVYLCASSFMTGELFFGEGSRLTVL.

This clonotype was picked up many times. V usage is TRBV2 and J usage is TRBJ2-2; no clear D. V shed 2 bases and J shed 6 bases, with 19 bases lying between them. CDR3 length equals 17 residues. The germline V gene has CDR1 SNHLY and CDR2 FYNNEI. The CDR3 reads CASSEPTFGQLPGELFF. CDR3 nucleotides: TGTGCCAGCAGTGAACCAACGTTTGGTCAGTTGCCCGGGGAGCTGTTTTTT.

This clonotype was found a few times. The rearrangement links TRBV7-9 to TRBJ1-5; D gene ambiguous. CDR1 and CDR2 (germline): SEHNR, FQNEAQ (reference sequence). This CDR3 comprises 14 residues. Between the trimmed V and J ends, which lost 2 bases and 4 bases, there was a span of 9 bases. The CDR3 loop is CASSLTSSNQPQHF. In DNA, the CDR3 is TGTGCCAGCAGCTTAACTTCCTCAAATCAGCCCCAGCATTTT.

The table lists this clonotype with many counts. This sequence joins TRBV9 and TRBJ2-1; weak D call: TRBD2 (5 bases). The CDR3 has 16 amino acids. V was clipped by 9 bases and J by 7 bases, with 26 bases between them. CDR1 is SGDLS, CDR2 YYNGEE, per germline. CDR3 sequence (DNA): TGTGCCACCTCCGCCAAAGAGGGCTTGGGATTTAATGAGCAGTTCTTC. As protein: CATSAKEGLGFNEQFF.

The count of this clonotype is one. This could be a read error, since a much larger clone is one nucleotide away. The rearrangement uses TRBV4-3 and TRBJ1-1, with TRBD1 identical over 9 bases. Germline CDR1 reads LGHNA; CDR2 reads YSLEER. The CDR3 has 16 amino acids. The CDR3 sequence is CASSRDREDGDTKAFF. CDR3 coding DNA: TGCGCCAGCAGCCGGGACAGGGAGGACGGAGACACTAAAGCTTTCTTT.

The V call is TRBV27, the J call TRBJ2-3; 11 bases map to TRBD2. Germline V gene sequence: CDR1 MNHEY, CDR2 SMNVEV (reference sequence). Losses at the gene ends were 3 bases for V and 3 bases for J; bases not matched to a gene: 5. The CDR3 has 16 amino acids. In DNA, the CDR3 is TGTGCCAGCAGTTTCCTACTAGCGGGAGAAACAGATACGCAGTATTTT. Translating it yields CASSFLLAGETDTQYF.

The gene calls are TRBV7-8 and TRBJ2-2, with TRBD1 as a possible D gene (6 bases). This CDR3 has 16 residues. Trimming cost V 0 bases and J 5 bases, with 13 bases left between them. Germline CDR1 reads SGHVS; CDR2 reads FQNEAQ. CDR3 sequence: CASSLADSQGTGELFF. The CDR3 DNA follows: TGTGCCAGCAGCTTAGCGGACAGCCAGGGGACCGGGGAGCTGTTTTTT.

This clonotype was picked up many times. This sequence joins TRBV5-1 and TRBJ2-1, with 10 bases matching TRBD2. The germline gives CDR1 SGHRS, CDR2 YFSETQ. J was trimmed by 8 bases and V by 3 bases; bases with no gene match: 11. The CDR3 has 16 residues. The chain's CDR3 is CASSSGNSGRVDEQFF. The DNA for the CDR3 is TGCGCCAGCAGCTCTGGGAACAGCGGGAGGGTCGATGAGCAGTTCTTC.

Comment on this clonotype: With a much larger clone just one base away, this may be a read error. It is likely a read error, because the conserved phenylalanine at the end of the CDR3 is missing. The chain links TRBV27 to TRBJ2-7; no reliable D call. V was cut by 4 bases and J by 2 bases, with 12 bases left in between. The CDR3 is 14 amino acids. CDR1 and CDR2 from the germline V gene are MNHEY and SMNVEV (reference sequence). CDR3 sequence reads: CASSSLGGPYEQYL. CDR3 nucleotide sequence: TGTGCCAGCAGTTCCCTAGGTGGCCCCTACGAGCAGTACCTC.

The V gene is TRBV28, the J gene TRBJ1-5; no definite D call. The V gene lost 3 bases and the J gene lost 3 bases, with 12 bases spanning the gap. CDR3 length: 15 residues. From germline, CDR1 is MDHEN and CDR2 SYDVKM. The CDR3 loop reads CASSLAPTFNQPQHF. Here the CDR3 DNA reads TGTGCCAGCAGTTTGGCCCCGACCTTCAATCAGCCCCAGCATTTT.